This record covers a single T cell receptor (beta chain). The data were obtained in a study of control samples from healthy donors and cancer patients. Germline V gene sequence: CDR1 MNHEY, CDR2 SVGEGT. The CDR3 is 16 residues long. After removal of 6 bases from V and 4 bases from J, the junction contained 12 bases not matched to a gene. Sequenced by immunoSEQ multiplex PCR; TCRdb stores in-frame clones only, minus some. Of fewer than 200,000 clones in the sample, just under 95% were seen once. The receptor was derived from a woman aged 55 to 70 in good health. The rearrangement links TRBV6-2 or TRBV6-3 to TRBJ1-2, with 9 bases lining up with TRBD1. The sequencing sample was made of blood. The CDR3 loop is CASSRGQGGGSYGYTF. CDR3 DNA sequence: TGTGCCAGCAGCCGGGGACAGGGTGGAGGTTCCTATGGCTACACCTTC.